Sequencing of this T cell receptor (beta chain) was carried out in a study of cytomegalovirus exposure and HLA in healthy donors. Whole-study results and caveats: According to a later analysis, donors in an Asian-associated ancestry cluster reportedly had fewer N-insertions than the approximately 670-donor mean.

Only a few counts were recorded for this clone. Antigen unknown. PCR amplification relied on 60 Vbeta primers (plus 13 Jbeta primers). The method was immunoSEQ multiplex PCR; TCRdb's version includes in-frame clones alone and lacks a portion of them. The table records some 150,000 clones, 75% to 85% of them present only once. The junction had 11 bases not matched to a gene; V was cut back by 1 base and J by 8 bases. The CDR3 has 15 residues. Germline CDR1 reads SGHRS; CDR2 reads YFSETQ. This receptor was obtained from a woman between 50 and 59 years old in good health and CMV-seronegative. Sequenced sample: PBMCs. This rearrangement joins TRBV5-1 to TRBJ2-7, with 8 bases that match TRBD1. CDR3 loop: CASSLSGGQGIQQYF. CDR3 DNA: TGCGCCAGCAGCTTGTCGGGTGGACAGGGAATTCAGCAGTACTTC. Looking up the rest from reference TRBV5-1 and TRBJ2-7 gives the full variable domain: KAGVTQTPRYLIKTRGQQVTLSCSPISGHRSVSWYQQTPGQGLQFLFEYFSETQRNKGNFPGRFSGRQFSNSRSEMNVSTLELGDSALYLCASSLSGGQGIQQYFGPGTRLTVT.